The rows below give T cell receptor beta chains drawn from one sample of a study of vaccination effects on CD4 cells after COVID-19. The antigens of these receptors remain unknown. Method: immunoSEQ multiplex PCR; TCRdb's copy keeps in-frame clones and lacks some. This table holds some 27,000 clones, approximately 65% found once. Sequencing used CD4+ T cells from PBMCs cultured without peptide, obtained before COVID-19 vaccination. All receptors derive from a human donor who received a COVID-19 vaccine. Both conserved end residues are part of each CDR3. Each record gives: J gene, clone size, D gene, V gene, CDR3 DNA, CDR3 protein. D genes are given only for firm matches. Part of the rows lack a size; the others show once, few, many or a class for expanded clones.

J: TRBJ2-1; size: -; D: TRBD1; V: TRBV15; DNA: TGTGCCACCGGGACAGGGTTATACAATGAGCAGTTCTTC; CDR3: CATGTGLYNEQFF
J: TRBJ2-1; size: -; D: TRBD2; V: TRBV9; DNA: TGTGCCAGCAGCGCCGGGACTAGCGGTTTTAATGAGCAGTTCTTC; CDR3: CASSAGTSGFNEQFF
J: TRBJ2-1; size: -; D: -; V: TRBV5-6; DNA: TGTGCCAGCAGCTTGGGGTTACCGGCTGAGCAGTTCTTC; CDR3: CASSLGLPAEQFF
J: TRBJ1-2; size: -; D: -; V: TRBV7-9; DNA: TGTGCCAGCAGCTTAGGACACTCCCCTAACTATGGCTACACCTTC; CDR3: CASSLGHSPNYGYTF
J: TRBJ2-1; size: -; D: -; V: TRBV7-2; DNA: TGTGCCAGCAGCTTAGCTGGCGGAGATTACAATGAGCAGTTCTTC; CDR3: CASSLAGGDYNEQFF
J: TRBJ1-2; size: few; D: TRBD1; V: TRBV30; DNA: TGTGCCTGGTACAGCGGACAGGGGACGGGGGGCTACACCTTC; CDR3: CAWYSGQGTGGYTF
J: TRBJ2-5; size: -; D: TRBD2; V: TRBV5-6; DNA: TGTGCCAGCAGCCCCCCAGTAGCGGGAGTAGGGGAGACCCAGTACTTC; CDR3: CASSPPVAGVGETQYF
J: TRBJ1-1; size: -; D: -; V: TRBV5-1; DNA: TGCGCCAGCAGCTTGGGCGGGGAGGCCTCAGCTTTCTTT; CDR3: CASSLGGEASAFF
J: TRBJ1-1; size: -; D: -; V: TRBV7-2; DNA: TGTGCCAGCAGCCCTTGGCGGAACACTGAAGCTTTCTTT; CDR3: CASSPWRNTEAFF
J: TRBJ2-1; size: few; D: -; V: TRBV6-5; DNA: TGTGCCAGCAGAACGACAGCCATCGGGGAGCAGTTCTTC; CDR3: CASRTTAIGEQFF
J: TRBJ2-1; size: -; D: TRBD2; V: TRBV6-5; DNA: TGTGCCAGCGGTCGCAGCGGGGGGTTGTATGAGCAGTTCTTC; CDR3: CASGRSGGLYEQFF
J: TRBJ2-3; size: -; D: -; V: TRBV27; DNA: TGTGCCACCAGTAACAACGGACTGCTTGCCTACACAGATACGCAGTATTTT; CDR3: CATSNNGLLAYTDTQYF
J: TRBJ1-2; size: few; D: TRBD1; V: TRBV19; DNA: TGTGCCAGTAGTACGAACGACAGGGTCGAGGGCTACACCTTC; CDR3: CASSTNDRVEGYTF
J: TRBJ1-2; size: -; D: TRBD1; V: TRBV15; DNA: TGTGCCACCAGCAGAGAACAGGGGGCTGACTATGGCTACACCTTC; CDR3: CATSREQGADYGYTF
J: TRBJ2-7; size: medium-sized; D: -; V: TRBV2; DNA: TGTGCCAGCAGTGAGGATCACGGCTACGAGCAGTACTTC; CDR3: CASSEDHGYEQYF
J: TRBJ2-3; size: -; D: -; V: TRBV28; DNA: TGTGCCAGCAGTTTCACAGATACGCAGTATTTT; CDR3: CASSFTDTQYF
J: TRBJ2-3; size: -; D: -; V: TRBV29-1; DNA: TGCAGCGTTGCTTCGGAGACAGATACGCAGTATTTT; CDR3: CSVASETDTQYF
J: TRBJ2-5; size: once; D: TRBD2; V: TRBV2; DNA: TGTGCCAGCAGGGCGGGGACTAGCGGGTGGGAGACCCAGTACTTC; CDR3: CASRAGTSGWETQYF
J: TRBJ2-1; size: -; D: TRBD2; V: TRBV19; DNA: TGTGCCAGTAGTATAGATGGGGGGGGGTCCTACAATGAGCAGTTCTTC; CDR3: CASSIDGGGSYNEQFF
J: TRBJ2-5; size: -; D: TRBD1; V: TRBV7-8; DNA: TGTGCCAGCAGCTTCGGACAGGCGGATGCCCAGTACTTC; CDR3: CASSFGQADAQYF
J: TRBJ2-5; size: -; D: TRBD2; V: TRBV30; DNA: TGTGCCTGGAGTAACTTCTCCGGGACTATGAGGACCCAGTACTTC; CDR3: CAWSNFSGTMRTQYF
J: TRBJ1-1; size: -; D: -; V: TRBV11-2; DNA: TGTGCCAGCAGCCCTCGGCCCCCGCTGAACACTGAAGCTTTCTTT; CDR3: CASSPRPPLNTEAFF
J: TRBJ2-2; size: -; D: -; V: TRBV5-6; DNA: TGTGCCAGCAGTTTTTCAACCGGGGAGCTGTTTTTT; CDR3: CASSFSTGELFF
J: TRBJ2-3; size: -; D: TRBD1; V: TRBV4-1; DNA: TGCGCCAGCAGCCCCCTGGACAGGGAGACAGATACGCAGTATTTT; CDR3: CASSPLDRETDTQYF
J: TRBJ2-7; size: -; D: TRBD2; V: TRBV6-2/TRBV6-3; DNA: TGTGCCAGCAGCAAAGGGACTAGCGGCGTTAGCTCCTACGAGCAGTACTTC; CDR3: CASSKGTSGVSSYEQYF